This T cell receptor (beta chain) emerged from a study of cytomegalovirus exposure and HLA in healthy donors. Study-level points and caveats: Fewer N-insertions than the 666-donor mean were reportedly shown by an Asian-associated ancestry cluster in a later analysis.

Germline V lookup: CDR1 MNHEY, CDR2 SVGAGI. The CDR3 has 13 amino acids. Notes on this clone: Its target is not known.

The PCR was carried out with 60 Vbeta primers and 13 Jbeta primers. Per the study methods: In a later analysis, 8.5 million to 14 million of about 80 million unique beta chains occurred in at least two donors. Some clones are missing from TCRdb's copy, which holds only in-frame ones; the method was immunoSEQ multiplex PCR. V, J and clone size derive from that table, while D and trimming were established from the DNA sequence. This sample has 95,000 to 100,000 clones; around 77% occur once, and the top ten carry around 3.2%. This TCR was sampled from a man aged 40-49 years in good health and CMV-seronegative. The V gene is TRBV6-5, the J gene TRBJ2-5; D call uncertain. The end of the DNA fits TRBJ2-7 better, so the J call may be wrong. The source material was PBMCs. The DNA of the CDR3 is TGTGCCAGCAGTCGCCTGCCCACCTACGAGCAGTACTTC. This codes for CASSRLPTYEQYF.